The T cell receptor (beta chain) described here comes from a study of Ad26.COV2.S vaccination and SARS-CoV-2 variants. Whole-study context: Intramuscularly, Ad26.COV2.S was given either once or twice, 56 days apart. Study-level findings and limits: Placebo recipients trailed vaccine recipients in spike-specific TCR breadth.

As for treatment: some 19 received Ad26.COV2.S at low or high dose, single or two shots; several received placebo; per-sample allocation not given. Sample collection was performed on day 63 after the first vaccine or placebo injection. Ad26.COV2.S expressed prefusion-stabilized spike from the original Wuhan strain. The table came from immunoSEQ multiplex PCR; TCRdb's copy has only in-frame clones and leaves some out. This sample carries around 380,000 clones, around nine tenths of them seen once, and the ten largest clones take roughly 3%. Germline V gives CDR1 SGHTA, CDR2 FQGNSA. The CDR3 spans 14 residues. The V end lost 8 bases, the J end lost 0 bases, and 12 bases lay between the germline ends. As for this clone: Its antigen is still unknown.

Sequencing used peripheral blood, obtained in a trial of Ad26.COV2.S vaccine versus placebo. The rearrangement uses TRBV7-2 and TRBJ2-3; TRBD2 might be the D (5 bases). The receptor was derived from a person aged 18-65 years who received the Ad26.COV2.S COVID-19 vaccine or a placebo. The CDR3 bases are TGTGCCAGCGCTTCGGGGTCCAGCACAGATACGCAGTATTTT. Translating it yields CASASGSSTDTQYF.